What follows are 5 T cell receptor beta chains derived from one specimen sequenced in a study of T cells in Graves' hyperthyroidism and ophthalmopathy. TCR beta CDR3 regions were amplified from RNA transcripts. The HTBI primer set served for first-round RT-PCR of the TCR CDR3. TCRdb reanalysed the multiplex PCR reads using MiXCR and keeps one entry per CDR3 protein. This table has some 600,000 distinct CDR3 sequences, 40% to 55% appearing once. Sequenced input: peripheral blood or thyroid tissue (not recorded which). These receptors originate from a woman aged 18-29 years with Graves' hyperthyroidism.

The chain joins TRBV25-1 to TRBJ2-5; D is unresolved. The CDR3 covers 18 residues. V shed 1 base and J shed 0 bases, with 18 bases lying between them. CDR1 is MGHDK and CDR2 is SYGVNS in the germline V gene. The CDR3 here is CASSEFRVRVEYQETQYF. CDR3 DNA: TGTGCCAGCAGTGAATTTCGGGTCCGGGTCGAATACCAAGAGACCCAGTACTTC.

The rearrangement uses TRBV2 and TRBJ2-7, with TRBD2 matching over 7 bases. V shed 6 bases and J 5 bases; nucleotides not matched to a gene: 13. The CDR3 length is 15 residues. CDR1 and CDR2 from the germline V gene are SNHLY and FYNNEI. The CDR3 here is CASSFSTSVRHEQYF. CDR3 in DNA: TGTGCCAGCAGCTTCTCAACTAGCGTTCGACACGAGCAGTACTTC. The variable domain in full, with the rest retrieved from reference TRBV2 and TRBJ2-7, is EPEVTQTPSHQVTQMGQEVILRCVPISNHLYFYWYRQILGQKVEFLVSFYNNEISEKSEIFDDQFSVERPDGSNFTLKIRSTKLEDSAMYFCASSFSTSVRHEQYFGPGTRLTVT.

The rearrangement links TRBV2 to TRBJ2-7; D gene ambiguous. Trimming cost V 8 bases and J 6 bases, with 20 bases left between them. Per germline, CDR1 SNHLY and CDR2 FYNNEI. The CDR3 has 14 residues. CDR3 DNA: TGTGCCAGCGGCCTTGGGATATGGGGAAGCGAGCAGTACTTC. Its translation is CASGLGIWGSEQYF. The entire variable domain, with the rest obtained from reference TRBV2 and TRBJ2-7, is as follows: EPEVTQTPSHQVTQMGQEVILRCVPISNHLYFYWYRQILGQKVEFLVSFYNNEISEKSEIFDDQFSVERPDGSNFTLKIRSTKLEDSAMYFCASGLGIWGSEQYFGPGTRLTVT.

The chain employs TRBV20-1 and TRBJ1-1; TRBD1 aligns across 8 bases. This CDR3 has 14 amino acids. The V segment lost 0 bases and the J segment 4 bases; nucleotides outside the gene matches: 4. Germline values: CDR1 DFQATT, CDR2 SNEGSKA (reference sequence). The CDR3 protein is CSARDQGQVTEAFF. CDR3 sequence (DNA): TGCAGTGCTAGAGATCAGGGACAGGTCACTGAAGCTTTCTTT.

This clonotype was seen only once. V is TRBV11-1 and J is TRBJ1-5; 8 bases are shared with TRBD1. This CDR3 is built from 13 residues. The germline V gene has CDR1 SGHAT and CDR2 FQDESV (reference sequence). The CDR3 loop is CARSYRGDQPQHF. In nucleotides, the CDR3 is TGTGCTAGATCTTACAGGGGGGATCAGCCCCAGCATTTT.